The 9 T cell receptor beta chains below were found in one sample sequenced in a study of blood T cells in healthy people across ages. With a J-beta primer mix and a sample-barcoded 5' primer, a second PCR ran about 7 to 12 cycles. TCRdb passed the 5' RACE reads through MiXCR, listing each CDR3 protein once. The sample holds about 1.4 million distinct CDR3 sequences; 59% are singletons and the top ten take 6.5% to 8.5%. Material: blood. All receptors come from a young man in good health.

The chain joins TRBV12-3 or TRBV12-4 to TRBJ2-3; D perhaps matches TRBD2 (6 bases). This CDR3 comprises 15 residues. V lost 5 bases to trimming and J lost 2 bases, with 14 bases between them. The CDR3 DNA reads TGTGCCAGCAGTCCCGGACGGGGGAACACAGATACGCAGTATTTT. Its protein product is CASSPGRGNTDTQYF.

A few counts support this clonotype. The V gene is TRBV14, the J gene TRBJ2-3; D not certain. Germline CDR1 is SGHDN and CDR2 is FVKESK. The germline V and J ends were trimmed by 2 bases and 4 bases, with 4 bases remaining between them. This CDR3 has 12 amino acids. The CDR3 DNA sequence: TGTGCCAGCAGCCAATACCCAGATACGCAGTATTTT. Translation: CASSQYPDTQYF.

The rearrangement uses TRBV4-2 and TRBJ1-4; perhaps TRBD1 as D (5 bases). The CDR3 extends over 15 amino acids. Trimming pared 0 bases from V and 11 bases from J, leaving 16 bases between. CDR1 is LGHNA and CDR2 is YNFKEQ in the germline V gene. The DNA for the CDR3 is TGTGCCAGCAGCCAAGAGGGCGGGGGATTTGGGAAACTGTTTTTT. Its protein product is CASSQEGGGFGKLFF.

CDR3 in amino acids: CASSYLGGIGNEQFF. In DNA form, the CDR3 reads TGTGCCAGCAGTTACTTAGGGGGCATCGGGAATGAGCAGTTCTTC. The chain combines TRBV6-5 with TRBJ2-1; 7 bases are shared with TRBD1. CDR1 and CDR2 (germline): MNHEY, SVGAGI. Trimming cost V 1 base and J 7 bases; bases outside gene matches: 7. CDR3 size: 15 residues.

The CDR3 nucleotides are TGCAGTGCAGAAGGAGAGCTAGCGGGAGGTTATACCGGGGAGCTGTTTTTT. As protein: CSAEGELAGGYTGELFF. The gene calls are TRBV20-1 and TRBJ2-2; 11 bases match TRBD2. The CDR3 covers 17 residues. Germline CDR1 DFQATT, CDR2 SNEGSKA (reference sequence). The V and J ends lost 6 bases and 5 bases, in that order; junction bases with no gene match: 14.

This chain uses TRBV10-3 with TRBJ2-3; the D gene is possibly TRBD1 (6 bases). The V and J ends lost 3 bases and 4 bases respectively, with 17 bases between them. This CDR3 region has 16 residues. The V gene's germline CDR1 is ENHRY and CDR2 SYGVKD. The DNA for the CDR3 is TGTGCCATCAGTGACCCGGGCAGGGGAAGGCCAGATACGCAGTATTTT. Translated: CAISDPGRGRPDTQYF.

This clonotype appeared a few times. V and J are TRBV29-1 and TRBJ2-1, with a possible D match to TRBD2 (6 bases). Per the germline V gene, CDR1 is SQVTM and CDR2 is ANQGSEA. The CDR3 has 14 residues. Trimming shortened V by 2 bases and J by 8 bases, and 16 bases separated the two germline ends. CDR3 loop: CSVEKGTRGDEQFF. The DNA for the CDR3 is TGCAGCGTTGAAAAAGGGACTCGCGGGGATGAGCAGTTCTTC.

A note on this clonotype: At one boundary the junction diverges from the germline segment, which might be a read error. This chain uses TRBV4-1 with TRBJ2-1; 8 bases map to TRBD1. This CDR3 region has 15 residues. CDR1 and CDR2 (germline): MGHRA, YSYEKL. Written as DNA, the CDR3 is TGCGCCAGCAGCCATTCCGGACAGGGAACCAATGAGCTGTTCTTC. It codes for CASSHSGQGTNELFF.

A word on this clonotype: One junction end does not reproduce the germline sequence, and a read error may be involved. This chain joins TRBV27 and TRBJ2-7, with D hard to call. The CDR3 loop spans 15 amino acids. Germline CDR1 and CDR2: MNHEY and SMNVEV (reference sequence). The CDR3 DNA reads TGCGCCAGCAGTTCCCCTCCTAATCCCTACAATGAGCAGTACTTC. Its translation is CASSSPPNPYNEQYF.